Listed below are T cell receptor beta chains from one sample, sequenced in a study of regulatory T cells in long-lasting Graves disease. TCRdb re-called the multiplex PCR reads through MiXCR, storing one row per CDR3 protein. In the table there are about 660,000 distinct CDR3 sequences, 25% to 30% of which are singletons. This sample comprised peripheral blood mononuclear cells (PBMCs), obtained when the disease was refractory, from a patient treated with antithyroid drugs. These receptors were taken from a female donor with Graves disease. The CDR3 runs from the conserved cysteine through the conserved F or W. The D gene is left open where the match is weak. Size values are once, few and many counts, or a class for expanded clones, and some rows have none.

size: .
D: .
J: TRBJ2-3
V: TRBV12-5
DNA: TGTGCTAGTGGTTTGAGGACTTCCACAGATACGCAGTATTTT
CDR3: CASGLRTSTDTQYF

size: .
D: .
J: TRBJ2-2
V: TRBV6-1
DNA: TGTGCCGCAGAGCGGACTCGGGGAACCGGGGAGCTGTTTTTT
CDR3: CAAERTRGTGELFF

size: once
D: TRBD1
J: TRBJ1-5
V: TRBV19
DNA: TGTGCCAGTAGTAGGGGAACAGGGGGATATGACAATCAGCCCCAGCATTTT
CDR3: CASSRGTGGYDNQPQHF

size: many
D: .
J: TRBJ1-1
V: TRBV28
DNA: TGTGCCAGCAGTTTTCCCCCCCGGGGGCTGGGCACTGAAGCTTTCTTT
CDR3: CASSFPPRGLGTEAFF

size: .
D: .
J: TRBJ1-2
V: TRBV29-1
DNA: TGCAGCGTTGAGGCAGACTCTAACTATGGCTACACCTTC
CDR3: CSVEADSNYGYTF

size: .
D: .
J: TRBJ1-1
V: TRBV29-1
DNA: TGCAGCGTCAAAAGCGGGGGGCGTCGAGAAGCTTTCTTT
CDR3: CSVKSGGRREAFF

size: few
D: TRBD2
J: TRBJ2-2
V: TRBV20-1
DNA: TGCAGTGCTAGAGTTATTGGGCTAGCGGGAGTTGCCGGGGAGCTGTTTTTT
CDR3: CSARVIGLAGVAGELFF

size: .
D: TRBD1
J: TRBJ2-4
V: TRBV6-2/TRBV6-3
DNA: TGTGCCAGCACCACCCAGGGGGCGCGGAGAAACATTCAGTACTTC
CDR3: CASTTQGARRNIQYF

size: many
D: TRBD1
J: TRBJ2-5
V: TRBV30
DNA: TGTGCCTGGGCCGGGACAGAACACCAAGAGACCCAGTACTTC
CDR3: CAWAGTEHQETQYF

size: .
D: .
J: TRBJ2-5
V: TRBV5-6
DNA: TGTGCCAGCAGCACCGAACCGGGACCCTCGGCGTCCCAGTACTTC
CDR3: CASSTEPGPSASQYF

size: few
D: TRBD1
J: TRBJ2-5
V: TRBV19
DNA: TGTGCCAGTAGTATCGCCCGGGACAGAAAAGAGACCCAGTACTTC
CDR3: CASSIARDRKETQYF

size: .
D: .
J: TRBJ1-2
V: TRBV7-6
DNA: TGTGCCAGCAGCTTAGTCTGGGGCGATGGCTACACCTTC
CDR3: CASSLVWGDGYTF

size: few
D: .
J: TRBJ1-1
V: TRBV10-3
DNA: TGTGCCATCCACCCGGCGGGCTTAGATAGGACTGAAGCTTTCTTT
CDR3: CAIHPAGLDRTEAFF

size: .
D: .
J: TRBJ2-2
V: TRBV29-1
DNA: TGCAGCGCCAGCGGGCAGGGGCGATTCGGGGAGCTGTTTTTT
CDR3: CSASGQGRFGELFF

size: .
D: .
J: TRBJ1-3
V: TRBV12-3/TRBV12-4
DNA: TGTGCCAGCAGTTTAGCGATCGGGATCGCTGGCACCATATATTTT
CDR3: CASSLAIGIAGTIYF

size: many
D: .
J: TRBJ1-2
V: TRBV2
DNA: TGTGCCAGCAGTGTAGGGGTCAACTATGGCTACACCTTC
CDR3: CASSVGVNYGYTF

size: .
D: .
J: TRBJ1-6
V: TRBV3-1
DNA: TGTGCCAGCAGCCAAAAGCTGGACGGGACGAGGGCTGGGGGTTCACCCCTCCACTTT
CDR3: CASSQKLDGTRAGGSPLHF

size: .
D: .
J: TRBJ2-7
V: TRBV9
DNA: TGTGCCAGCAGCCATATTAGGGAAGGAGACGAGCAGTACTTC
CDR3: CASSHIREGDEQYF

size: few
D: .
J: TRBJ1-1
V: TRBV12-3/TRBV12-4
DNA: TGTGCCAGCAGCCCCCGTCCTGGGACGAACACTGAAGCTTTCTTT
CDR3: CASSPRPGTNTEAFF

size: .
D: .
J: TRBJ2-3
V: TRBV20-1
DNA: TGCAGTGCTAGAGGAACCCCCGGGAGACCGGAGGCTAGCACAGATACGCAGTATTTT
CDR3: CSARGTPGRPEASTDTQYF

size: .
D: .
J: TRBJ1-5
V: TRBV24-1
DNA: TGTGCCGCCAGTGATTCCCATGGGGTCAATCAGCCCCAGCATTTT
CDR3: CAASDSHGVNQPQHF

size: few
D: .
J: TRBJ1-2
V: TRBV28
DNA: TGTGCCAGCAGTTTCCCCCTAGGACAGTTCTATGGCTACACCTTC
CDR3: CASSFPLGQFYGYTF

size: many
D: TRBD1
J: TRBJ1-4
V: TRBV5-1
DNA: TGCGCCAGCAGCATCCAGGGGGCTAATGAAAAACTGTTTTTT
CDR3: CASSIQGANEKLFF

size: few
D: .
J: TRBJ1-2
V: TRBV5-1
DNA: TGCGCCAGCAGCTTCTCGGGAGAAGGGAACTATGGCTACACCTTC
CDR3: CASSFSGEGNYGYTF

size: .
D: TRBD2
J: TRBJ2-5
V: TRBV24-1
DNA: TGTGCCACCAGTTCGACAGGGACTAGCGGTAAAGAGACCCAGTACTTC
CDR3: CATSSTGTSGKETQYF

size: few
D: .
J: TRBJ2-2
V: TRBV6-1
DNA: TGTGCCAGCAGTCTACAGGTTGCGGAGCTGTTTTTT
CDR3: CASSLQVAELFF

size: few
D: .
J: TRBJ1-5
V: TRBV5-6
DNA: TGTGCCAGCAGCTTGACAGAAGCGCAGCCCCAGCATTTT
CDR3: CASSLTEAQPQHF

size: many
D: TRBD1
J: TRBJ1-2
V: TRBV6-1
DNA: TGTGCCAGCAGGGACAGGGCGATCTATGGCTACACCTTC
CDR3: CASRDRAIYGYTF

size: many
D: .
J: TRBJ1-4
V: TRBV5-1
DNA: TGTGCCAGCTCACCAGACTTGAATGAAAAACTGTTTTTT
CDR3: CASSPDLNEKLFF

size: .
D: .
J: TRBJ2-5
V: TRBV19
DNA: TGTGCCAGTAGTATAGATGCCGGAGCAGGAGAGACCCAGTACTTC
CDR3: CASSIDAGAGETQYF

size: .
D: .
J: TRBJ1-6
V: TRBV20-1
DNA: TGCAGTGCCAGCTCCTATAATTCACCCCTCCACTTT
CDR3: CSASSYNSPLHF

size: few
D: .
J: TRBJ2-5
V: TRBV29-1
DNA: TGCAGCGTTGGGTCAGGAGATCACCAAGAGACCCAGTACTTC
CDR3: CSVGSGDHQETQYF

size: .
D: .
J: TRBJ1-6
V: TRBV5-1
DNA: TGCGCCAGCAGTACCCAGGGTTCCACCCTCCACTTT
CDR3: CASSTQGSTLHF